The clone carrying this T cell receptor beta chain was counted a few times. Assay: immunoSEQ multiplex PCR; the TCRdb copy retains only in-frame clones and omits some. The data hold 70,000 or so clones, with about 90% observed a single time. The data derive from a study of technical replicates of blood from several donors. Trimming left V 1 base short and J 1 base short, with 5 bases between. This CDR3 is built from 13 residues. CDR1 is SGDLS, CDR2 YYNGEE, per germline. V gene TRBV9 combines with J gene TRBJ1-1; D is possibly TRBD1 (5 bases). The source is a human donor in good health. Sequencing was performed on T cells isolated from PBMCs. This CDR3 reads CASSVTGNTEAFF. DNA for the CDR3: TGTGCCAGCAGCGTAACAGGGAACACTGAAGCTTTCTTT.